These 21 T cell receptor beta chains came from one sample sequenced in a study of molecular identifiers for immune sequencing clone quantification. Each CDR3 protein is one row after TCRdb ran MiXCR on the PCR reads. The sample includes under 800,000 distinct CDR3 sequences, roughly 27% seen only once; the top ten take around 0.78%. Sequencing used naive CD8+ T cells from blood, with Jurkat cell RNA spiked in. Subset of the sample: FACS-sorted CD8+CD4-CCR7+CD45RA+ naive T cells. The source of these receptors is a human donor in good health. Some libraries in this study had Jurkat cell RNA spiked in.

Remarks on this clonotype: One junction end disagrees with the germline gene, perhaps due to a read error. The chain combines TRBV30 with TRBJ1-5; a weak D match, TRBD1 (5 bases). The germline V gene has CDR1 GTSNPN and CDR2 SVGIG (reference sequence). This CDR3 comprises 15 residues. The CDR3, as DNA: TGTGCCTGGAGTGTATTCGGTCAGGGCAATCAGCACCAGCATTTT. Amino acid sequence: CAWSVFGQGNQHQHF.

Many counts were recorded for this clonotype. V is TRBV9 and J is TRBJ2-1; no clear D gene. Germline CDR1 and CDR2: SGDLS and YYNGEE. The CDR3 extends over 12 amino acids. The V and J ends lost 3 bases and 7 bases respectively, with 8 bases between them. The CDR3 nucleotides read TGTGCCAGCAGCGGTACTACTAATGAGCAGTTCTTC. This codes for CASSGTTNEQFF.

This clonotype showed up just a few times. The V and J genes are TRBV4-3 and TRBJ2-1; 9 bases match TRBD2. The CDR3 is 18 residues long. Germline lookup yields CDR1 LGHNA and CDR2 YSLEER. J was trimmed by 4 bases and V by 0 bases; bases with no gene match: 10. CDR3 region: CASSQDRSGTSIYNEQFF. Written as DNA, the CDR3 is TGCGCCAGCAGCCAAGATAGGTCCGGGACTAGCATATACAATGAGCAGTTCTTC.

The rearrangement links TRBV6-6 to TRBJ2-7; D not certain. V lost 0 bases to trimming and J lost 0 bases, with 15 bases between them. CDR3 length: 17 amino acids. Germline CDR1 is MNHNY and CDR2 is SVGAGI (reference sequence). CDR3 coding DNA: TGTGCCAGCAGTTACTCGATGGCGGACGTGAGCTCCTACGAGCAGTACTTC. This gives the protein CASSYSMADVSSYEQYF.

The V gene is TRBV7-9, the J gene TRBJ2-1; D remains ambiguous. There are 17 residues in the CDR3. Germline-derived CDR1 and CDR2 are SEHNR and FQNEAQ (reference sequence). V lost 5 bases to trimming and J lost 4 bases, with 21 bases between them. CDR3 sequence: CASSPLPSSPQYNEQFF. The CDR3 nucleotides are TGTGCCAGCAGCCCTTTACCATCAAGCCCGCAATACAATGAGCAGTTCTTC.

In the case of this clonotype: Since no conserved phenylalanine or tryptophan closes the CDR3, a read error is the likely cause. The chain couples TRBV30 to TRBJ2-3, with no clear D. Deletions cut 1 base from V and 2 bases from J, with 4 bases between. CDR3 length equals 12 residues. CDR1 is GTSNPN, CDR2 SVGIG, per germline (reference sequence). CDR3 amino acids: CAWSAYTDTQYI. The CDR3 DNA is TGTGCCTGGAGTGCCTACACAGATACGCAGTATATT.

This clonotype was counted ten times or more. V usage is TRBV7-3 and J usage is TRBJ2-3; D may correspond to TRBD1 or TRBD2 (5 bases each). V was cut by 2 bases and J by 6 bases, with 21 bases left in between. The CDR3 runs to 17 residues. Germline CDR1 reads SGHTA; CDR2 reads FQGTGA. CDR3 bases: TGTGCCAGCAGCTTATCTTCCAGGGAGCAGCATACGGATACGCAGTATTTT. Amino acid sequence: CASSLSSREQHTDTQYF.

This clonotype was counted many times. The V gene is TRBV12-3 or TRBV12-4, the J gene TRBJ2-3; 9 bases align to TRBD1. V shed 8 bases, J shed 4 bases, and the junction held 7 bases outside the gene matches. This CDR3 has 14 residues. CDR3 DNA sequence: TGTGCCAGCCATCAACAGGGGGCGTCAGATACGCAGTATTTT. This codes for CASHQQGASDTQYF.

The chain has TRBV7-9 and TRBJ2-5; 12 nucleotides match TRBD2. CDR1 and CDR2 from the germline V gene are SEHNR and FQNEAQ (reference sequence). V dropped 5 bases and J dropped 5; count of bases not matched to a gene: 9. The length of the CDR3 is 16 residues. CDR3: CASSARLAGEGETQYF. The CDR3 region has the DNA TGTGCCAGCAGCGCCCGACTAGCGGGAGAAGGGGAGACCCAGTACTTC.

This clonotype was found many times. V is TRBV18 and J is TRBJ1-1, with D possibly TRBD1 on 5 matching bases. Trimming shortened V by 3 bases and J by 3 bases, and 20 bases separated the two germline ends. Per the germline V gene, CDR1 is KGHSH and CDR2 is LQKENI. The CDR3 has 17 residues. The CDR3 protein is CASSPKAGHGLDTEAFF. The CDR3 coding sequence is TGTGCCAGCTCACCTAAGGCAGGGCACGGGTTAGACACTGAAGCTTTCTTT.

Notes on this clonotype: A much larger clone lies a single base off, so this may be a read error. It is likely a read error, because the conserved phenylalanine at the end of the CDR3 is missing. The rearrangement joins TRBV24-1 to TRBJ2-3; D may correspond to TRBD1 or TRBD2 (7 bases each). Germline CDR1 reads KGHDR; CDR2 reads SFDVKD. The CDR3 covers 17 residues. V lost 0 bases, J lost 4 bases, and 16 bases lay in between. The CDR3 protein is CATSDLQGGVAPDTQYL. The CDR3, as DNA: TGTGCCACCAGTGATTTGCAGGGGGGGGTAGCTCCAGATACGCAGTATCTT.

V and J are TRBV5-6 and TRBJ2-7, with D unresolved. The V gene's germline CDR1 is SGHDT and CDR2 YYEEEE. The CDR3 contains 12 residues. Trimming left V 2 bases short and J 5 bases short, with 8 bases between. CDR3 amino acids: CASSLGHHEQYF. Here the CDR3 DNA reads TGTGCCAGCAGCTTAGGTCACCACGAGCAGTACTTC.

Comments on this clonotype: A much larger clone differs by one base, so this may be a read error. CDR3 sequence (DNA): TGCAGCGTGCGAGAACTCTACGAGCAGTACTTC. Translating gives CSVRELYEQYF. The chain links TRBV29-1 to TRBJ2-7; D is uncertain. The CDR3 is made up of 11 amino acids. From germline, CDR1 is SQVTM and CDR2 ANQGSEA. Trimming left V 6 bases short and J 3 bases short, with 9 bases between.

This chain links TRBV18 with TRBJ1-1, with a possible D match to TRBD1 (6 bases). CDR3 size: 18 residues. With 3 bases removed from V and 4 bases from J, the gap between germline ends came to 24 bases. Germline CDR1 KGHSH, CDR2 LQKENI. The CDR3 DNA follows: TGTGCCAGCTCACCCCCAGGCGGGGGCGGTCTGGGTTCCACTGAAGCTTTCTTT. This sequence encodes CASSPPGGGGLGSTEAFF. The whole variable domain, remainder taken from reference TRBV18 and TRBJ1-1, is NAGVMQNPRHLVRRRGQEARLRCSPMKGHSHVYWYRQLPEEGLKFMVYLQKENIIDESGMPKERFSAEFPKEGPSILRIQQVVRGDSAAYFCASSPPGGGGLGSTEAFFGQGTRLTVV.

The table lists this clonotype with many counts. J is TRBJ2-7 and V is TRBV4-3; tentatively, D is TRBD1 (5 bases). The germline V and J ends were trimmed by 4 bases and 1 base, with 17 bases remaining between them. Germline V gene data show CDR1 as LGHNA and CDR2 as YSLEER. This CDR3 region has 16 residues. CDR3 DNA sequence: TGCGCCAGCAGCCCCAGCGCCCAGGGAAATTCCTACGAGCAGTACTTC. This gives the protein CASSPSAQGNSYEQYF.

This clonotype was seen only a few times. This chain joins TRBV7-8 and TRBJ2-7; weak D call: TRBD2 (6 bases). Germline V gene data show CDR1 as SGHVS and CDR2 as FQNEAQ. This CDR3 region has 17 residues. V dropped 5 bases and J dropped 6 bases, with 26 bases sitting between them. The CDR3 is CASSTDRPSARRGEQYF. The CDR3 DNA sequence: TGTGCCAGCAGCACCGATCGACCCTCAGCGAGGAGGGGCGAGCAGTACTTC.

This clonotype was detected many times. V and J are TRBV6-2 or TRBV6-3 and TRBJ1-1, with 7 bases aligning to TRBD1. V shed 2 bases and J 1 base; nucleotides not matched to a gene: 4. Germline V lookup: CDR1 MNHEY, CDR2 SVGEGT. The CDR3 is 15 amino acids. The CDR3 coding sequence is TGTGCCAGCAGTTACCGGGACAGCTGGAACACTGAAGCTTTCTTT. It encodes CASSYRDSWNTEAFF.

This clonotype has ten or more counts. The rearrangement links TRBV9 to TRBJ2-2, with TRBD1 matching over 8 bases. V gave up 4 bases and J gave up 6 bases; unmatched junction bases: 5. The germline CDR1 and CDR2 sequences are SGDLS and YYNGEE. The length of the CDR3 is 14 residues. DNA for the CDR3: TGTGCCAGCAGCTCGGGACAGGTCCCCGGGGAGCTGTTTTTT. Protein sequence: CASSSGQVPGELFF.

This clonotype was recorded only once. CDR3 DNA sequence: TGTGCCAGCAGCCGGGGACAGGAATATGGCTACACCTTC. Amino acid sequence: CASSRGQEYGYTF. V is TRBV7-6 and J is TRBJ1-2; 8 bases are a match to TRBD1. CDR3 length: 13 residues. Germline trimming cut 5 bases from V and 5 bases from J; bases unmatched to any gene: 4. CDR1 and CDR2 (germline): SGHVS, FNYEAQ.

Regarding this clonotype: This clone may be a read error of a much larger clone one base away. The V call is TRBV12-3 or TRBV12-4, the J call TRBJ1-1, with D possibly matching TRBD1 (6 bases). CDR3 length equals 15 residues. The CDR3 spells CTSTPVASHRGGAFF. In nucleotides, the CDR3 is TGTACCAGCACCCCGGTAGCCTCCCACCGAGGGGGAGCTTTCTTT.

This clonotype was detected ten times or more. The V call is TRBV7-9, the J call TRBJ2-3, with TRBD1 matching 9 bases. Germline CDR1 SEHNR, CDR2 FQNEAQ (reference sequence). Unmatched junction bases numbered 8, after V lost 5 bases and J lost 2 bases. The CDR3 length is 16 residues. The CDR3 bases are TGTGCCAGCAGCCGTCCCTGGACAGGGGACACAGATACGCAGTATTTT. It is translated as CASSRPWTGDTDTQYF. Filled out from reference TRBV7-9 and TRBJ2-3, the complete variable domain reads DTGVSQNPRHKITKRGQNVTFRCDPISEHNRLYWYRQTLGQGPEFLTYFQNEAQLEKSRLLSDRFSAERPKGSFSTLEIQRTEQGDSAMYLCASSRPWTGDTDTQYFGPGTRLTVL.